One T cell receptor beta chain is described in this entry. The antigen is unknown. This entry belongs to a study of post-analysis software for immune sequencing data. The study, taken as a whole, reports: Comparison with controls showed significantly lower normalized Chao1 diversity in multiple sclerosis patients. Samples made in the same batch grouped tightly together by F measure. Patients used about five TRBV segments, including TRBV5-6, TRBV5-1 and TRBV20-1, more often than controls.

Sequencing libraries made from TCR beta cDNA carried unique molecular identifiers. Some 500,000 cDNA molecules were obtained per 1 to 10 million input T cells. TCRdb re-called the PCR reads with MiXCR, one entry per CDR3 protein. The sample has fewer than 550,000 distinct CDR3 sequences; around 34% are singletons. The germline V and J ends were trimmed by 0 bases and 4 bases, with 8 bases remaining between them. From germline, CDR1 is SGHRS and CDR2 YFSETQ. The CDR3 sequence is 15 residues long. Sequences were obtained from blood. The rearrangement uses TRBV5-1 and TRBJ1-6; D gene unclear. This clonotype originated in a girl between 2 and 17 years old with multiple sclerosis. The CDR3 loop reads CASSLEGMYNSPLHF. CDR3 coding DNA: TGCGCCAGCAGCTTGGAAGGGATGTATAATTCACCCCTCCACTTT.